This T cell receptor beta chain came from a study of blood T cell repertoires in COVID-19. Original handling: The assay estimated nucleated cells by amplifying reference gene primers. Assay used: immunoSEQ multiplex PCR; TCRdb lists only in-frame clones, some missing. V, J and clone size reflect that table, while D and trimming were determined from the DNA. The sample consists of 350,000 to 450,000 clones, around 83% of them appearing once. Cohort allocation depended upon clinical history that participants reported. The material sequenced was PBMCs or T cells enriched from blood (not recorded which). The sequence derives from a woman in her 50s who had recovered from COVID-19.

The CDR3 nucleotides read TGTGCCAGCCGGGGGTGGGAGAGCACAGATACGCAGTATTTT. The encoded protein is CASRGWESTDTQYF. The V call is TRBV7-2, the J call TRBJ2-3; D perhaps matches TRBD2 (6 bases). V was pared by 8 bases and J by 0 bases, with 12 bases between. Germline lookup yields CDR1 SGHTA and CDR2 FQGNSA. This CDR3 comprises 14 residues.